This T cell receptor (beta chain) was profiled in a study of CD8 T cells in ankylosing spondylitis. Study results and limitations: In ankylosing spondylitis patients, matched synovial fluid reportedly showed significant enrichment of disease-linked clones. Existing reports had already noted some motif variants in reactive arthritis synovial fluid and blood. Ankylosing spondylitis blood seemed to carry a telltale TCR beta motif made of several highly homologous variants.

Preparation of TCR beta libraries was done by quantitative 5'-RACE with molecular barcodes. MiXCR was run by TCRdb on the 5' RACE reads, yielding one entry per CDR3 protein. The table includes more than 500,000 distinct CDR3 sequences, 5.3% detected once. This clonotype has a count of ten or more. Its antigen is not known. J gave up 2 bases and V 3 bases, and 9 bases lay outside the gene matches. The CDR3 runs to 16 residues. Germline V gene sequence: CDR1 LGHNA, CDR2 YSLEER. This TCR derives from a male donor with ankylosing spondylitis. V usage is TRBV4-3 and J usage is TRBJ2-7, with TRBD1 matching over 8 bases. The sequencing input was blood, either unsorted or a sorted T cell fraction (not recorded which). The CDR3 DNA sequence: TGCGCCAGCAGCCACCTAACAGGGGGAGAGACCTACGAGCAGTACTTC. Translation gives CASSHLTGGETYEQYF.